These 18 T cell receptor beta chains share one sample of origin, sequenced in a study of identifying expanded T cells in peripheral blood. Measured with immunoSEQ multiplex PCR; TCRdb has only the in-frame clones, and not every one. The data contain 91,000 or so clones, approximately 91% of them seen just once; the ten biggest clones take up about 3.9%. Sequences were obtained from blood. The receptor source for this set is a person aged 18 to 75 in good health.

A single count supports this clone. This chain joins TRBV9 and TRBJ2-6; no clear D. V lost 1 base, J lost 2 bases, and 4 bases lay in between. This CDR3 is built from 14 residues. Germline lookup yields CDR1 SGDLS and CDR2 YYNGEE. CDR3 DNA: TGTGCCAGCAGCGTACTTACTGGGGCCAACGTCCTGACTTTC. It encodes CASSVLTGANVLTF. Looking up the rest from reference TRBV9 and TRBJ2-6 gives the full variable domain: DSGVTQTPKHLITATGQRVTLRCSPRSGDLSVYWYQQSLDQGLQFLIQYYNGEERAKGNILERFSAQQFPDLHSELNLSSLELGDSALYFCASSVLTGANVLTFGAGSRLTVL.

The V gene is TRBV7-2, the J gene TRBJ2-7; 13 bases match TRBD2. Germline assignment: CDR1 SGHTA and CDR2 FQGNSA. This CDR3 spans 17 amino acids. V shed 5 bases and J 4 bases; nucleotides not matched to a gene: 11. In DNA, the CDR3 is TGTGCCAGCAGCGCCCTGGGACTAGCGGGGACGAAATACGAGCAGTACTTC. It specifies CASSALGLAGTKYEQYF.

The chain uses TRBV7-8 and TRBJ1-6; D not resolved. Germline V CDR1 and CDR2: SGHVS, FQNEAQ. This CDR3 is built from 17 residues. Trimming took off 5 bases at V and 0 bases at J, with 14 bases between the two ends. Written as DNA, the CDR3 is TGTGCCAGCAGCCTCCCGACGGCGAGCTCCTATAATTCACCCCTCCACTTT. Encoded protein: CASSLPTASSYNSPLHF.

The gene calls are TRBV5-6 and TRBJ1-1, with D possibly TRBD1 on 6 matching bases. V was shortened by 3 bases and J by 7 bases, with 13 bases between the two germline ends. Germline loops: CDR1 SGHDT, CDR2 YYEEEE. This CDR3 contains 13 residues. The CDR3 reads CASSSQTGIEAFF. CDR3 in DNA: TGTGCCAGCAGCTCCCAGACAGGAATTGAAGCTTTCTTT.

The chain carries TRBV7-2 and TRBJ1-6; D possibly corresponds to TRBD1 (6 bases). Germline V CDR1 and CDR2: SGHTA, FQGNSA. CDR3 length: 18 amino acids. V dropped 3 bases and J dropped 10 bases, with 25 bases sitting between them. As DNA, the CDR3 is TGTGCCAGCAGCTTGCTCATCCAGGGAGGGGGATATATCTCACCCCTCCACTTT. Translated: CASSLLIQGGGYISPLHF. The whole variable domain, remainder taken from reference TRBV7-2 and TRBJ1-6, is GAGVSQSPSNKVTEKGKDVELRCDPISGHTALYWYRQSLGQGLEFLIYFQGNSAPDKSGLPSDRFSAERTGGSVSTLTIQRTQQEDSAVYLCASSLLIQGGGYISPLHFGNGTRLTVT.

J is TRBJ1-2 and V is TRBV6-1; 7 bases are shared with TRBD1. J lost 4 bases, V lost 10 bases, and 9 bases had no gene match. The CDR3 consists of 13 residues. Germline V lookup: CDR1 MNHNS, CDR2 SASEGT. The CDR3 sequence is CANRATGTYGYTF. Written as DNA, the CDR3 is TGTGCCAACAGGGCGACAGGGACCTATGGCTACACCTTC.

The gene calls are TRBV10-1 and TRBJ2-2, with 14 bases lining up with TRBD2. V lost 7 bases, J lost 3 bases, and 13 bases stayed unmatched. CDR3 length: 19 amino acids. CDR1 WNHNN and CDR2 SYGVQD come from the germline V gene (reference sequence). For the CDR3, the DNA is TGCGCCAGCAAGCCTTCAGGACTAGCGGGGGGAGAGGACACCGGGGAGCTGTTTTTT. This sequence encodes CASKPSGLAGGEDTGELFF.

The gene calls are TRBV21-1 and TRBJ1-2; the D call of TRBD1 is as the table states it, not checked on the DNA. TRBV21-1 is reported as a pseudogene. The CDR3 runs to 15 residues. The CDR3 region is CASSLTEGQPLGYTF. The CDR3 nucleotides read TGTGCCAGCAGCCTAACGGAGGGACAGCCTCTAGGCTACACCTTC.

The rearrangement uses TRBV7-9 and TRBJ2-3; 11 bases line up with TRBD2. CDR1 SEHNR and CDR2 FQNEAQ come from the germline V gene (reference sequence). V shed 5 bases and J 2 bases; nucleotides not matched to a gene: 3. This CDR3 region has 15 residues. This chain's CDR3 is CASSPGLAVTDTQYF. CDR3 coding DNA: TGTGCCAGCAGCCCGGGACTAGCGGTCACAGATACGCAGTATTTT. Combining the CDR3 with reference TRBV7-9 and TRBJ2-3 gives the whole variable domain DTGVSQNPRHKITKRGQNVTFRCDPISEHNRLYWYRQTLGQGPEFLTYFQNEAQLEKSRLLSDRFSAERPKGSFSTLEIQRTEQGDSAMYLCASSPGLAVTDTQYFGPGTRLTVL.

The rearrangement uses TRBV28 and TRBJ1-1; tentative D call: TRBD1 (5 bases). The CDR3 has 15 amino acids. Trimming removed 5 bases from V and 2 bases from J, with 15 bases in between. CDR1 MDHEN and CDR2 SYDVKM come from the germline V gene. CDR3 sequence reads: CASSPALGLNTEAFF. DNA for the CDR3: TGTGCCAGCAGTCCCGCGCTGGGGCTCAACACTGAAGCTTTCTTT.

This chain links TRBV19 with TRBJ1-2, with TRBD1 identical over 8 bases. The V segment lost 7 bases and the J segment 10 bases; nucleotides outside the gene matches: 26. Germline CDR1 LNHDA, CDR2 SQIVND (reference sequence). The CDR3 extends over 18 amino acids. The CDR3 sequence: CASTSQLFISQGANSYTF. The CDR3 nucleotides are TGTGCCAGTACCTCCCAGTTATTTATTTCCCAGGGGGCGAATTCCTACACCTTC.

The chain is built from TRBV5-5 and TRBJ1-1; D gene ambiguous. Per the germline V gene, CDR1 is SGHKS and CDR2 is YYEKEE (reference sequence). This CDR3 is built from 15 residues. V was shortened by 3 bases and J by 3 bases, with 15 bases between the two germline ends. CDR3 sequence (DNA): TGTGCCAGCAGCTACGATCCGGGGAGTCACACTGAAGCTTTCTTT. Translation gives CASSYDPGSHTEAFF.

CDR3 sequence: CASSLGLAGEGYEQYF. The CDR3 bases are TGTGCCAGCAGCCTGGGACTAGCGGGAGAAGGATACGAGCAGTACTTC. This chain links TRBV4-2 with TRBJ2-7; 14 bases agree with TRBD2. CDR1 and CDR2 (germline): LGHNA, YNFKEQ. J gave up 4 bases and V 4 bases, and 6 bases lay outside the gene matches. CDR3 length equals 16 residues.

The chain links TRBV19 to TRBJ1-2, with a weak D call TRBD1 (5 bases). Germline values: CDR1 LNHDA, CDR2 SQIVND (reference sequence). The ends were cut back, 2 bases at V and 7 bases at J, with 20 bases in the middle. This CDR3 region has 16 residues. The CDR3 DNA reads TGTGCCAGTAGTATAACCCCGGGGGACCACCTTTTTGGCTACACCTTC. Protein product: CASSITPGDHLFGYTF.

The chain uses TRBV9 and TRBJ1-1; D remains ambiguous. This CDR3 region has 14 residues. CDR1 SGDLS and CDR2 YYNGEE come from the germline V gene. V was clipped by 0 bases and J by 6 bases, with 12 bases between them. In DNA, the CDR3 is TGTGCCAGCAGCGTAGGAATAGGGAGGGCTGAAGCTTTCTTT. This sequence encodes CASSVGIGRAEAFF.

This clone came up once. J is TRBJ1-1 and V is TRBV2; D is possibly TRBD1 (5 bases). V lost 6 bases and J lost 11, with 13 bases in between. The CDR3 covers 11 residues. Germline lookup yields CDR1 SNHLY and CDR2 FYNNEI. CDR3 coding DNA: TGTGCCAGCAGGGCGAGGGGAGGGGCTTTCTTT. As protein: CASRARGGAFF.

The chain links TRBV27 to TRBJ2-7; 12 bases are shared with TRBD2. Losses at the gene ends were 9 bases for V and 1 base for J; bases not matched to a gene: 4. Per the germline V gene, CDR1 is MNHEY and CDR2 is SMNVEV (reference sequence). The CDR3 is 14 residues long. CDR3 sequence: CASYGLAGSYEQYF. The CDR3 region has the DNA TGTGCCAGTTATGGACTAGCGGGATCCTACGAGCAGTACTTC.

This clone was recorded once. The chain couples TRBV5-8 to TRBJ2-3; a weak D match, TRBD2 (6 bases). The V and J ends lost 0 bases and 2 bases respectively, with 10 bases between them. The germline V gene encodes CDR1 SGHTS and CDR2 YDEGEE. This CDR3 is 15 amino acids long. CDR3 amino acids: CASSLGDLFTDTQYF. CDR3 in DNA: TGTGCCAGCAGCTTGGGGGACTTGTTCACAGATACGCAGTATTTT. The variable domain in full, with the rest retrieved from reference TRBV5-8 and TRBJ2-3, is EAGVTQSPTHLIKTRGQQATLRCSPISGHTSVYWYQQALGLGLQFLLWYDEGEERNRGNFPPRFSGRQFPNYSSELNVNALELEDSALYLCASSLGDLFTDTQYFGPGTRLTVL.